The 32 T cell receptor beta chains reported below all come from one sample, sequenced in a study of shared clonotypes between healthy human individuals. Here immunoSEQ multiplex PCR was the method, and the copy in TCRdb shows in-frame clones only, minus some. The profile shows roughly 1,500,000 clones, approximately 98.5% of them singletons. Sequenced material: naive CD4+ T cells sorted from blood. Subset reported: CD45RA+ positively selected. These receptors were collected from a man aged 25-45 years in good health.

V gene TRBV9 combines with J gene TRBJ1-2; D not certain. The germline CDR1 and CDR2 sequences are SGDLS and YYNGEE. The CDR3 is made up of 15 amino acids. V lost 0 bases, J lost 8 bases, and 17 bases lay in between. CDR3: CASSVDERPQRGYTF. The CDR3 DNA reads TGTGCCAGCAGCGTAGATGAAAGACCTCAGCGAGGCTACACCTTC.

The chain combines TRBV28 with TRBJ2-7; 9 nucleotides match TRBD2. Germline CDR1 reads MDHEN; CDR2 reads SYDVKM. After removal of 5 bases from V and 4 bases from J, the junction contained 6 bases not matched to a gene. The length of the CDR3 is 14 residues. CDR3 protein: CASSDPGLAYEQYF. The CDR3 DNA reads TGTGCCAGCAGTGATCCGGGACTAGCATACGAGCAGTACTTC.

Comments on this clone: The same CDR3 arises from other DNA sequences in this sample as well. This CDR3 reads CASSRGQGGTEAFF. The CDR3, as DNA: TGCGCCAGCAGCCGGGGACAGGGGGGCACTGAAGCTTTCTTT. The chain employs TRBV5-1 and TRBJ1-1; 11 bases fit TRBD1. The CDR3 is 14 amino acids. Trimming took 4 bases from V and 4 from J; bases not matched to a gene: 3. The germline V gene has CDR1 SGHRS and CDR2 YFSETQ.

V and J are TRBV5-1 and TRBJ2-5; TRBD1 matches at 7 bases. The ends lost 4 bases at V and 6 bases at J; junction bases unmatched: 12. Germline assignment: CDR1 SGHRS and CDR2 YFSETQ. The CDR3 runs to 15 residues. Here the CDR3 reads CASSPTDRAVKTQYF. DNA for the CDR3: TGCGCCAGCAGCCCGACCGACAGGGCGGTGAAGACCCAGTACTTC.

The genes are TRBV30 and TRBJ2-1; TRBD1 might be the D (5 bases). Trimming took 8 bases from V and 7 from J, leaving 21 bases between them. The CDR3 sequence is 14 residues long. Germline CDR1 is GTSNPN and CDR2 is SVGIG (reference sequence). This chain's CDR3 is CAQTASAFTNEQFF. CDR3 in DNA: TGTGCCCAGACAGCCTCGGCGTTTACGAATGAGCAGTTCTTC.

Regarding this clone: Other DNA sequences within the sample encode an identical CDR3. The V call is TRBV7-8, the J call TRBJ2-7, with D uncertain. From germline, CDR1 is SGHVS and CDR2 FQNEAQ. Trimming stripped 0 bases from V and 3 bases from J, with 6 bases between. The CDR3 length is 13 residues. For the CDR3, the DNA is TGTGCCAGCAGCTTAGCTGGCAGCTACGAGCAGTACTTC. Residues: CASSLAGSYEQYF.

Concerning this clone: The same CDR3 is also encoded by other DNA sequences in this sample. This chain connects TRBV6-5 to TRBJ1-5, with 9 bases matching TRBD1. The CDR3 runs 14 residues. CDR1 and CDR2 (germline): MNHEY, SVGAGI. V gave up 6 bases and J gave up 4 bases; unmatched junction bases: 4. The CDR3, as DNA: TGTGCCAGCAGCCCGGGACAGGGTAATCAGCCCCAGCATTTT. Protein sequence: CASSPGQGNQPQHF.

The chain couples TRBV9 to TRBJ2-7, with D uncertain. Trimming removed 4 bases at V and 0 bases at J, with 11 bases between. The CDR3 length is 14 residues. Looked up from germline, CDR1 is SGDLS and CDR2 is YYNGEE. In nucleotides, the CDR3 is TGTGCCAGCAGCAGAGTGGCGGCCTCCTACGAGCAGTACTTC. Translation: CASSRVAASYEQYF.

This chain links TRBV28 with TRBJ1-5; 8 nucleotides match TRBD1. CDR1 MDHEN and CDR2 SYDVKM come from the germline V gene. The V and J ends lost 6 bases and 5 bases, in that order; junction bases with no gene match: 3. The CDR3 is 13 residues long. The CDR3 reads CASRQTGDQPQHF. For the CDR3, the DNA is TGTGCCAGCAGACAGACAGGGGATCAGCCCCAGCATTTT. Variable domain in full (rest from reference TRBV28 and TRBJ1-5): DVKVTQSSRYLVKRTGEKVFLECVQDMDHENMFWYRQDPGLGLRLIYFSYDVKMKEKGDIPEGYSVSREKKERFSLILESASTNQTSMYLCASRQTGDQPQHFGDGTRLSIL.

This rearrangement joins TRBV5-4 to TRBJ2-5; D unclear. Trimming removed 0 bases at V and 7 bases at J, with 10 bases between. Germline V lookup: CDR1 SGHNT, CDR2 YYREEE (reference sequence). The CDR3 has 13 amino acids. CDR3 protein: CASSLDGSGTQYF. DNA for the CDR3: TGTGCCAGCAGCTTGGACGGGTCGGGGACCCAGTACTTC. Combining the CDR3 with reference TRBV5-4 and TRBJ2-5 gives the whole variable domain ETGVTQSPTHLIKTRGQQVTLRCSSQSGHNTVSWYQQALGQGPQFIFQYYREEENGRGNFPPRFSGLQFPNYSSELNVNALELDDSALYLCASSLDGSGTQYFGPGTRLLVL.

The chain uses TRBV28 and TRBJ2-3; TRBD2 matches 8 bases. The CDR3 runs 16 residues. The J segment lost 3 bases and the V segment lost 6 bases, leaving 11 bases of the junction unmatched. The V gene's germline CDR1 is MDHEN and CDR2 SYDVKM. The CDR3 coding sequence is TGTGCCAGCAGACCTGGTAGCGGGGTCCAGACAGATACGCAGTATTTT. Its protein product is CASRPGSGVQTDTQYF.

The J gene is TRBJ1-2, the V gene TRBV9; D might be TRBD1 (6 bases). CDR3 size: 13 residues. The germline V and J ends were trimmed by 4 bases and 4 bases, with 11 bases remaining between them. Germline loops: CDR1 SGDLS, CDR2 YYNGEE. The CDR3 is CASSTGTGYGYTF. Here the CDR3 DNA reads TGTGCCAGCAGCACAGGGACTGGCTATGGCTACACCTTC.

The chain is built from TRBV7-2 and TRBJ2-1; possible D gene TRBD2, 6 bases. From germline, CDR1 is SGHTA and CDR2 FQGNSA. This CDR3 spans 14 amino acids. Trimming stripped 5 bases from V and 8 bases from J, with 16 bases between. In DNA form, the CDR3 reads TGTGCCAGCAGCCCGAGTTGGGTAGCGGATGAGCAGTTCTTC. It translates to CASSPSWVADEQFF. The variable domain in full, with the rest retrieved from reference TRBV7-2 and TRBJ2-1, is GAGVSQSPSNKVTEKGKDVELRCDPISGHTALYWYRQSLGQGLEFLIYFQGNSAPDKSGLPSDRFSAERTGGSVSTLTIQRTQQEDSAVYLCASSPSWVADEQFFGPGTRLTVL.

The rearrangement joins TRBV6-5 to TRBJ2-4; D unresolved. This CDR3 comprises 14 residues. Trimming shortened V by 6 bases and J by 0 bases, and 9 bases separated the two germline ends. Germline CDR1 reads MNHEY; CDR2 reads SVGAGI. CDR3 sequence reads: CASSPTGAKNIQYF. CDR3 nucleotides: TGTGCCAGCAGCCCTACGGGAGCCAAAAACATTCAGTACTTC.

The V call is TRBV10-1, the J call TRBJ2-7; D ambiguous. The CDR3 contains 11 residues. Trimming shortened V by 3 bases and J by 11 bases, and 11 bases separated the two germline ends. Germline CDR1 and CDR2: WNHNN and SYGVQD (reference sequence). In DNA, the CDR3 is TGCGCCAGCAGTGACACCTATGGGGAGTACTTC. Translating gives CASSDTYGEYF.

The J gene is TRBJ2-7, the V gene TRBV7-9; D might be TRBD2 (5 bases). V was shortened by 5 bases and J by 3 bases, with 11 bases between the two germline ends. CDR1 SEHNR and CDR2 FQNEAQ come from the germline V gene (reference sequence). The CDR3 totals 13 residues. CDR3 loop: CASSRGSDYEQYF. The CDR3 DNA reads TGTGCCAGCAGCCGAGGGAGTGACTACGAGCAGTACTTC.

The J gene is TRBJ2-2, the V gene TRBV19; D is possibly TRBD1 (5 bases). Germline CDR1 reads LNHDA; CDR2 reads SQIVND (reference sequence). Trimming pared 6 bases from V and 1 base from J, leaving 9 bases between. The CDR3 has 14 residues. CDR3 bases: TGTGCCAGTAGGACCGACAGGAACACCGGGGAGCTGTTTTTT. The encoded protein is CASRTDRNTGELFF.

The rearrangement joins TRBV9 to TRBJ2-2; 8 bases match TRBD2. Germline assignment: CDR1 SGDLS and CDR2 YYNGEE. V was pared by 3 bases and J by 5 bases, with 3 bases of the junction left unmatched. The CDR3 sequence is 14 residues long. Here the CDR3 reads CASSGGGRTGELFF. The CDR3, as DNA: TGTGCCAGCAGCGGGGGCGGGAGGACCGGGGAGCTGTTTTTT. The full variable domain, in which reference TRBV9 and TRBJ2-2 provide the parts outside the CDR3, is DSGVTQTPKHLITATGQRVTLRCSPRSGDLSVYWYQQSLDQGLQFLIQYYNGEERAKGNILERFSAQQFPDLHSELNLSSLELGDSALYFCASSGGGRTGELFFGEGSRLTVL.

This chain joins TRBV10-3 and TRBJ2-7, with D maybe TRBD2 (6 bases). Per the germline V gene, CDR1 is ENHRY and CDR2 is SYGVKD. The CDR3 runs to 12 residues. V was trimmed by 6 bases and J by 1 base, leaving 7 bases between them. CDR3 sequence reads: CAIRGGSYEQYF. CDR3 nucleotide sequence: TGTGCCATCAGGGGGGGATCCTACGAGCAGTACTTC.

The chain combines TRBV28 with TRBJ2-1; TRBD2 matches at 11 bases. The junction had 2 bases not matched to a gene; V was cut back by 2 bases and J by 5 bases. Germline loops: CDR1 MDHEN, CDR2 SYDVKM. The CDR3 is 15 amino acids. CDR3 sequence (DNA): TGTGCCAGCAGTTTAGGGACTAGCGGTGACAATGAGCAGTTCTTC. It encodes CASSLGTSGDNEQFF.

The chain has TRBV2 and TRBJ2-7, with D unclear. The germline V and J ends were trimmed by 2 bases and 5 bases, with 10 bases remaining between them. CDR1 and CDR2 from the germline V gene are SNHLY and FYNNEI. This CDR3 has 13 amino acids. For the CDR3, the DNA is TGTGCCAGCAGTGAATTATCTCTTAACGAGCAGTACTTC. Amino acids: CASSELSLNEQYF.

Only a few counts were recorded for this clone. The same CDR3 is also encoded by other DNA sequences in this sample. The V call is TRBV18, the J call TRBJ2-5; D might be TRBD1 (5 bases). The ends were cut back, 3 bases at V and 3 bases at J, with 5 bases in the middle. The CDR3 covers 12 residues. Per the germline V gene, CDR1 is KGHSH and CDR2 is LQKENI. CDR3 bases: TGTGCCAGCTCACCGACAGAAGAGACCCAGTACTTC. Protein: CASSPTEETQYF.

V is TRBV12-5 and J is TRBJ2-1; D unclear. The CDR3 loop spans 11 amino acids. Germline V gene lookup returns CDR1 LGHNT and CDR2 FRNRAP. V was clipped by 1 base and J by 9 bases, with 4 bases between them. The DNA of the CDR3 is TGTGCTAGTGGTTTGGCTGCTGAGCAGTTCTTC. It yields the protein CASGLAAEQFF.

This sequence joins TRBV18 and TRBJ2-1, with 8 positions matching TRBD1. This CDR3 has 14 residues. Germline V CDR1 and CDR2: KGHSH, LQKENI. The trim removed 5 bases at V and 10 bases at J, leaving 10 bases unmatched. The CDR3 region has the DNA TGTGCCAGCTCATCAGCCTCAGGGGGCAGAGAGCAGTTCTTC. It encodes CASSSASGGREQFF.

This clone has only one observation. This chain links TRBV6-5 with TRBJ2-7; 8 bases are a match to TRBD2. Germline V gene sequence: CDR1 MNHEY, CDR2 SVGAGI. The trim removed 0 bases at V and 5 bases at J, leaving 3 bases unmatched. The CDR3 covers 14 residues. The DNA for the CDR3 is TGTGCCAGCAGTTACTCTGCGGGAGGTAACGAGCAGTACTTC. Translation gives CASSYSAGGNEQYF.

The gene calls are TRBV2 and TRBJ1-1; D not resolved. CDR1 SNHLY and CDR2 FYNNEI come from the germline V gene. Trimming removed 6 bases from V and 4 bases from J, with 18 bases in between. The CDR3 consists of 15 residues. The CDR3 sequence is CASRWSKGRPTEAFF. The CDR3 DNA reads as TGTGCCAGCAGATGGAGCAAGGGCCGTCCCACTGAAGCTTTCTTT. Full variable domain (missing parts from reference TRBV2 and TRBJ1-1): EPEVTQTPSHQVTQMGQEVILRCVPISNHLYFYWYRQILGQKVEFLVSFYNNEISEKSEIFDDQFSVERPDGSNFTLKIRSTKLEDSAMYFCASRWSKGRPTEAFFGQGTRLTVV.

The V call is TRBV4-3, the J call TRBJ2-3; D uncertain. This CDR3 contains 16 residues. V dropped 0 bases and J dropped 2 bases, with 12 bases sitting between them. Germline V gene data show CDR1 as LGHNA and CDR2 as YSLEER. This chain's CDR3 is CASSQDPGPYTDTQYF. CDR3 DNA sequence: TGCGCCAGCAGCCAAGATCCCGGGCCTTACACAGATACGCAGTATTTT.

The chain is built from TRBV5-1 and TRBJ2-4; 9 nucleotides line up with TRBD1. V was clipped by 3 bases and J by 0 bases; unmatched bases: 4. The V gene's germline CDR1 is SGHRS and CDR2 YFSETQ. CDR3 length: 16 residues. This CDR3 reads CASSSGTGIAKNIQYF. The CDR3 region has the DNA TGCGCCAGCAGCTCCGGGACAGGGATAGCCAAAAACATTCAGTACTTC. The entire variable domain, with the rest obtained from reference TRBV5-1 and TRBJ2-4, is as follows: KAGVTQTPRYLIKTRGQQVTLSCSPISGHRSVSWYQQTPGQGLQFLFEYFSETQRNKGNFPGRFSGRQFSNSRSEMNVSTLELGDSALYLCASSSGTGIAKNIQYFGAGTRLSVL.

The CDR3 bases are TGCGCCAGCAGCTTGGGGGACAGGGATCCCGGGGAGCTGTTTTTT. This translates into CASSLGDRDPGELFF. The chain employs TRBV5-1 and TRBJ2-2, with 9 bases fitting TRBD1. The CDR3 sequence is 15 residues long. Germline CDR1 SGHRS, CDR2 YFSETQ. J lost 6 bases, V lost 0 bases, and 3 bases had no gene match.

The V and J genes are TRBV18 and TRBJ2-1; perhaps TRBD2 as D (7 bases). The CDR3 runs to 16 residues. Germline-derived CDR1 and CDR2 are KGHSH and LQKENI. The V gene lost 0 bases and the J gene lost 6 bases, with 15 bases spanning the gap. CDR3 region: CASSPPGRGGGNEQFF. The CDR3 DNA follows: TGTGCCAGCTCACCACCGGGGCGAGGGGGGGGCAATGAGCAGTTCTTC.

The CDR3 nucleotides read TGTGCCAGCTGGACGGACTATGGCTACACCTTC. Protein sequence: CASWTDYGYTF. V is TRBV28 and J is TRBJ1-2; D remains ambiguous. The CDR3 totals 11 residues. From germline, CDR1 is MDHEN and CDR2 SYDVKM. The ends were cut back, 8 bases at V and 3 bases at J, with 7 bases in the middle.

The CDR3 nucleotides are TGTGCCAGCAGCCCTAGCGTTGGAGATACGCAGTATTTT. Translated, it gives CASSPSVGDTQYF. V is TRBV9 and J is TRBJ2-3; possibly TRBD2 for D (6 bases). This CDR3 region has 13 residues. The V end was cut by 4 bases, the J end by 5 bases, with 11 bases between. Germline lookup yields CDR1 SGDLS and CDR2 YYNGEE.